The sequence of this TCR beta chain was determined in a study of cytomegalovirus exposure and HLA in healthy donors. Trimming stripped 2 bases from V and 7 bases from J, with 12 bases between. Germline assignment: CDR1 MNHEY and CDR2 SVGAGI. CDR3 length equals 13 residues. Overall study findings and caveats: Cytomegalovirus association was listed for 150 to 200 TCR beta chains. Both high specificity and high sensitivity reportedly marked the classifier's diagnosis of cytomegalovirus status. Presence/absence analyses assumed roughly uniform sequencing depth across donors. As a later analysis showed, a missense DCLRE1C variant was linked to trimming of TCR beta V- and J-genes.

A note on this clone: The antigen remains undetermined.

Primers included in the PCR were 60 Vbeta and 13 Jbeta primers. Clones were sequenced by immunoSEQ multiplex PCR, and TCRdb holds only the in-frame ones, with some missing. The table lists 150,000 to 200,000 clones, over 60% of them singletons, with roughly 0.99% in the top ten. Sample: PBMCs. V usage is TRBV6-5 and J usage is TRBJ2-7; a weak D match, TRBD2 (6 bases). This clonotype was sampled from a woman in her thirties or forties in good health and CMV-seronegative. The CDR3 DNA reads TGTGCCAGCAGTTACAAACTAGCATGGGAGCAGTACTTC. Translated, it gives CASSYKLAWEQYF.